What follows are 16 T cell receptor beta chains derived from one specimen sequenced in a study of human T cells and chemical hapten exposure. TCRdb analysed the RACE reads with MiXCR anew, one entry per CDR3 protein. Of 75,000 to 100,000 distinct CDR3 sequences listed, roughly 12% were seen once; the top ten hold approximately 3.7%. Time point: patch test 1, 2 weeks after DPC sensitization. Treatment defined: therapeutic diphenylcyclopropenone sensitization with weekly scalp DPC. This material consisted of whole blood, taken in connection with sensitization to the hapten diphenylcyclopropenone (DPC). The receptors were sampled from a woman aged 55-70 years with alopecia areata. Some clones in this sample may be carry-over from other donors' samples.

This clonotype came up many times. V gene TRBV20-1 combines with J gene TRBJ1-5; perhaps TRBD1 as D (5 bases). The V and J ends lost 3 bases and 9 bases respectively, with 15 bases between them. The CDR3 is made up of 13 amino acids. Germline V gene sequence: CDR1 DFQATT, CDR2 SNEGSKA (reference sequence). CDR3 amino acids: CSARGRGFGPQHF. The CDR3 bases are TGCAGTGCTAGGGGAAGGGGATTCGGGCCCCAGCATTTT.

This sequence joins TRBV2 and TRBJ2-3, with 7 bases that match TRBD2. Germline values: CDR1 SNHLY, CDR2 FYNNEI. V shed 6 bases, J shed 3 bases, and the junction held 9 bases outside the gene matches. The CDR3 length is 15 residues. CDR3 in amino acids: CASRALAGETDTQYF. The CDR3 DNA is TGTGCCAGCAGAGCCCTGGCGGGGGAGACAGATACGCAGTATTTT.

The chain's CDR3 is CASSLAPTGNYGYTF. Here the CDR3 DNA reads TGCGCCAGCAGCTTGGCCCCTACAGGGAACTATGGCTACACCTTC. This chain links TRBV5-1 with TRBJ1-2; the D gene is possibly TRBD1 (6 bases). The CDR3 sequence is 15 residues long. In germline, CDR1 is SGHRS, CDR2 YFSETQ. V was trimmed by 0 bases and J by 2 bases, leaving 11 bases between them. The full variable domain, with the rest looked up from reference TRBV5-1 and TRBJ1-2, is KAGVTQTPRYLIKTRGQQVTLSCSPISGHRSVSWYQQTPGQGLQFLFEYFSETQRNKGNFPGRFSGRQFSNSRSEMNVSTLELGDSALYLCASSLAPTGNYGYTFGSGTRLTVV.

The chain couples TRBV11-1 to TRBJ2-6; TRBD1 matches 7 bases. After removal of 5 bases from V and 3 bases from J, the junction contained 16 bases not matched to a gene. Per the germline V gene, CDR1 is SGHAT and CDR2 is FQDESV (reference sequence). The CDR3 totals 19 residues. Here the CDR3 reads CASSPLFGDSLDGANVLTF. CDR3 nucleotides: TGTGCCAGCAGCCCACTGTTTGGGGACAGCCTTGATGGGGCCAACGTCCTGACTTTC. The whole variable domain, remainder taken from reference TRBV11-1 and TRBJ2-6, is EAEVAQSPRYKITEKSQAVAFWCDPISGHATLYWYRQILGQGPELLVQFQDESVVDDSQLPKDRFSAERLKGVDSTLKIQPAELGDSAMYLCASSPLFGDSLDGANVLTFGAGSRLTVL.

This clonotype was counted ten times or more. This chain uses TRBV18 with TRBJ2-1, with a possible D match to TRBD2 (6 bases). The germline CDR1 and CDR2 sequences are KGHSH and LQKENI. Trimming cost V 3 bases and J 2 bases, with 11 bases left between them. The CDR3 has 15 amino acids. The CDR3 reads CASSPGLLTYNEQFF. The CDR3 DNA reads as TGTGCCAGCTCACCGGGACTCTTGACCTACAATGAGCAGTTCTTC.

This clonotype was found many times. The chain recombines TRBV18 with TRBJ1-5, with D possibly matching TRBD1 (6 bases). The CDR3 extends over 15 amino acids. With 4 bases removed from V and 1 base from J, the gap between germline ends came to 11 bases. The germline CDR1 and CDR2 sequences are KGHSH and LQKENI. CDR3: CASSRGTGSNQPQHF. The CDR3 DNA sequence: TGTGCCAGCTCACGTGGAACAGGGAGCAATCAGCCCCAGCATTTT.

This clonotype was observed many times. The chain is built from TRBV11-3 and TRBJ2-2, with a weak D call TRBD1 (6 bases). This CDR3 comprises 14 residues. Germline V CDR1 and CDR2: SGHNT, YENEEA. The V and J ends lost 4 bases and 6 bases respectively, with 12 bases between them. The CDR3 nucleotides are TGTGCCAGCAGCTCCGGGACAATGGCCGGGGAGCTGTTTTTT. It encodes CASSSGTMAGELFF.

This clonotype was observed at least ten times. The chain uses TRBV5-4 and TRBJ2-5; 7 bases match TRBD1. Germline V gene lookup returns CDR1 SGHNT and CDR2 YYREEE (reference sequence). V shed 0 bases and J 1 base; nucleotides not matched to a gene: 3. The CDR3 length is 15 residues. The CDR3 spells CASSLAGTVQETQYF. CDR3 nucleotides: TGTGCCAGCAGCTTGGCCGGGACAGTCCAAGAGACCCAGTACTTC. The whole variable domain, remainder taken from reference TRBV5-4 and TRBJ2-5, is ETGVTQSPTHLIKTRGQQVTLRCSSQSGHNTVSWYQQALGQGPQFIFQYYREEENGRGNFPPRFSGLQFPNYSSELNVNALELDDSALYLCASSLAGTVQETQYFGPGTRLLVL.

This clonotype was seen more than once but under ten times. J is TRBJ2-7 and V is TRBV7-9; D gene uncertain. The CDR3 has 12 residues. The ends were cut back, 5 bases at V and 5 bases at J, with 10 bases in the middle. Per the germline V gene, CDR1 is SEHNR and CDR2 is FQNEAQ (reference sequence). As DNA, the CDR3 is TGTGCCAGCAGCCCCCTCGTGCACGAGCAGTACTTC. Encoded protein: CASSPLVHEQYF.

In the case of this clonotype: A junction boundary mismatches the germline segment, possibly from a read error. CDR3 sequence: CASSEMAGDF. The CDR3 nucleotides read TGTGCCAGCAGTGAAATGGCAGGAGACTTC. The gene calls are TRBV2 and TRBJ2-7; D gene uncertain. The CDR3 consists of 10 residues. Germline lookup yields CDR1 SNHLY and CDR2 FYNNEI.

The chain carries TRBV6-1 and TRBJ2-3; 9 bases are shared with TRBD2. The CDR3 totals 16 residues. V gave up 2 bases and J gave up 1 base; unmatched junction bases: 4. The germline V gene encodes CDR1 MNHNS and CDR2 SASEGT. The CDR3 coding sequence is TGTGCCAGCAGTGAACTAGCGGGGATTCGCACAGATACGCAGTATTTT. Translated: CASSELAGIRTDTQYF.

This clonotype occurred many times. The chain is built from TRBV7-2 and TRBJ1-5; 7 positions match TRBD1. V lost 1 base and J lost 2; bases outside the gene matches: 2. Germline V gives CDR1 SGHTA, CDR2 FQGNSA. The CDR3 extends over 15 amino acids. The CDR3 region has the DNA TGTGCCAGCAGCTTAGTGGGGACAGGCAATCAGCCCCAGCATTTT. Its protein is CASSLVGTGNQPQHF.

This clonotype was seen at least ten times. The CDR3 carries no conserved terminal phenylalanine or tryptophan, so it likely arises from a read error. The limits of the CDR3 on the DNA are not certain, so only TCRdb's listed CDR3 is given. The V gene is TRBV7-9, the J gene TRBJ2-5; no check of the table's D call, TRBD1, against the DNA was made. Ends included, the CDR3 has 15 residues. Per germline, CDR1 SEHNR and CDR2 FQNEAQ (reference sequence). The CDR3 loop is CASSSEKDRGAPGLL.

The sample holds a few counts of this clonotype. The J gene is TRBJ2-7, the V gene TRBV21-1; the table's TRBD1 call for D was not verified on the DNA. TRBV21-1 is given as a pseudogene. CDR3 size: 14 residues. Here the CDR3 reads CASSNGGYSYEQYF. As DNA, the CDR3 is TGTGCCAGCAGCAACGGGGGCTACTCCTACGAGCAGTACTTC.

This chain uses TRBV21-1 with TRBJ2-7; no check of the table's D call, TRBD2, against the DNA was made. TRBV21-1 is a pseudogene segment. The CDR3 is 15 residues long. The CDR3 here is CASFGRREDSYEQYF. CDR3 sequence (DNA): TGTGCCAGCTTTGGGAGGCGGGAAGACAGCTACGAGCAGTACTTC.

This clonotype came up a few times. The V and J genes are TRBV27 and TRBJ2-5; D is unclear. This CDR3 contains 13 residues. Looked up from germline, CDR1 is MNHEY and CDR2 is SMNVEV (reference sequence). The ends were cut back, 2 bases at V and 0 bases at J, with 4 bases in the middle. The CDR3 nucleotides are TGTGCCAGCAGTTTACGGTACCAAGAGACCCAGTACTTC. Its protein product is CASSLRYQETQYF.